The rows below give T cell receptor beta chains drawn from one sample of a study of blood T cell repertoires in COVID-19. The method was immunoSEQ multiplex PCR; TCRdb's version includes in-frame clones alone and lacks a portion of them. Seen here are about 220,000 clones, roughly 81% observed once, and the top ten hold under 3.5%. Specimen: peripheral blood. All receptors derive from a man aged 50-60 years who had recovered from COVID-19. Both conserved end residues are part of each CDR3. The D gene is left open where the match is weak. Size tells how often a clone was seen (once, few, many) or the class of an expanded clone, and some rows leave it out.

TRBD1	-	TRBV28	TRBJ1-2	CASSGTGDGYTF	TGTGCCAGCAGTGGGACAGGGGACGGCTACACCTTC
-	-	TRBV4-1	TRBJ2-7	CASSQDRVSYEQYF	TGCGCCAGCAGCCAAGACAGGGTAAGCTACGAGCAGTACTTC
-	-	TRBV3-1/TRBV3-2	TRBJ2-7	CASSQAGGEQYF	TGTGCCAGCAGCCAAGCTGGCGGCGAGCAGTACTTC
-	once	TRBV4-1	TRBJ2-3	CASSHTGAGDTQYF	TGCGCCAGCAGCCACACAGGGGCGGGGGATACGCAGTATTTT
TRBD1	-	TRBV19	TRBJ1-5	CASGQARGNQPQHF	TGTGCCAGTGGACAGGCCAGGGGCAATCAGCCCCAGCATTTT
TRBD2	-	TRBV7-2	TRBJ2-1	CASSQTSGRAGEPYNEQFF	TGTGCCAGCAGCCAGACTAGCGGGAGGGCCGGGGAGCCTTACAATGAGCAGTTCTTC
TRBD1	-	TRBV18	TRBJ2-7	CASSPPGTGNLEQYF	TGTGCCAGCTCACCCCCCGGGACAGGGAATTTGGAGCAGTACTTC
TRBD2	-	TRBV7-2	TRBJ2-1	CASSPRLSGSKNNEQFF	TGTGCCAGCAGCCCCCGGCTCAGCGGGAGTAAAAACAATGAGCAGTTCTTC
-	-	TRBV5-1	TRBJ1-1	CASSLEGVGNTEAFF	TGCGCCAGCAGCTTGGAAGGGGTCGGAAACACTGAAGCTTTCTTT
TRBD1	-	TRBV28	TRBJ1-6	CASNFLGQPNNSPLHF	TGTGCCAGCAATTTTTTGGGACAGCCAAATAATTCACCCCTCCACTTT
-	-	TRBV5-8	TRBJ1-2	CASSLGEVPYGYTF	TGTGCCAGCAGCTTGGGGGAGGTTCCTTATGGCTACACCTTC
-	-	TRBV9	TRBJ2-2	CASSAGRETGELFF	TGTGCCAGCAGCGCGGGGAGAGAAACCGGGGAGCTGTTTTTT
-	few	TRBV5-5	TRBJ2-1	CASSSDREQFF	TGTGCCAGCAGCAGTGACAGGGAGCAGTTCTTC
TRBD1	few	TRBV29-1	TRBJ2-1	CSVDRQGAKEQFF	TGCAGCGTTGACCGACAGGGGGCAAAGGAGCAGTTCTTC
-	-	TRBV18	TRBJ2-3	CASSRQERIDTQYF	TGTGCCAGCTCACGACAGGAGAGGATAGATACGCAGTATTTT
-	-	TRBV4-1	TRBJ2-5	CASSQDPLSQETQYF	TGCGCCAGCAGCCAAGACCCCCTCAGTCAAGAGACCCAGTACTTC
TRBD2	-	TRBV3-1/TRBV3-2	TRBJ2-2	CASSRGSGSILPGELFF	TGTGCCAGCAGCCGGGGTAGCGGGAGTATTCTTCCCGGGGAGCTGTTTTTT
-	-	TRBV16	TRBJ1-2	CASSQSETGGYTF	TGTGCCAGCAGCCAATCTGAGACAGGTGGCTACACCTTC
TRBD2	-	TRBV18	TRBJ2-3	CASSRTSGAPLREQYF	TGTGCCAGCTCACGTACTAGCGGGGCCCCTTTGAGGGAGCAGTATTTT
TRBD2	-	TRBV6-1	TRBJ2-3	CASSDKGAGGTDTQYF	TGTGCCAGCAGTGATAAAGGAGCGGGAGGGACAGATACGCAGTATTTT
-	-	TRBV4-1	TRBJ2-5	CASSQGGQSYQETQYF	TGCGCCAGCAGCCAAGGCGGACAGTCCTACCAAGAGACCCAGTACTTC
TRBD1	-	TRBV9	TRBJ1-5	CASSREGGGNQPQHF	TGTGCCAGCAGCAGAGAAGGGGGCGGCAATCAGCCCCAGCATTTT
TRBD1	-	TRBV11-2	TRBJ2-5	CASSYSTGVGETQYF	TGTGCCAGCAGCTATAGTACAGGGGTCGGAGAGACCCAGTACTTC
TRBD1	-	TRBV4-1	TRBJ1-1	CASSQVWTGRTEAFF	TGCGCCAGCAGCCAAGTCTGGACAGGGAGGACTGAAGCTTTCTTT
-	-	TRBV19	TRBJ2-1	CASSIDLWGADEQFF	TGTGCCAGTAGTATAGATCTATGGGGAGCGGATGAGCAGTTCTTC
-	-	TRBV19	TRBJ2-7	CASSIAGQGTYEQYF	TGTGCCAGTAGTATAGCCGGCCAGGGGACCTACGAGCAGTACTTC
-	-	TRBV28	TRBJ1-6	CASNRQAVINSPLHF	TGTGCCAGCAACCGACAAGCGGTAATTAATTCACCCCTCCACTTT
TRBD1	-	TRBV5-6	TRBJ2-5	CASSFTGTGFKTQYF	TGTGCCAGCAGCTTCACCGGGACAGGGTTTAAGACCCAGTACTTC